The 5 T cell receptor beta chains below come from one sample, sequenced in a study of T cells after yellow fever vaccination. TCRdb independently ran MiXCR on the 5' RACE reads; one entry per CDR3 protein. The data show approximately 70,000 distinct CDR3 sequences, about 6.5% seen once. Sequences were derived from CD8+ T cells sorted from PBMCs, sampled more than 40 days after the first yellow fever vaccination. The receptor set was obtained from a man between 18 and 35 years old who received the YFV17D yellow fever vaccine.

This clonotype was seen a few times. The rearrangement joins TRBV4-1 to TRBJ2-5; 10 nucleotides match TRBD1. V was clipped by 1 base and J by 4 bases; unmatched bases: 3. Germline CDR1 MGHRA, CDR2 YSYEKL. The CDR3 is made up of 15 amino acids. Written as DNA, the CDR3 is TGCGCCAGCAGCCAAGGGGACAGGGGAGGAGAGACCCAGTACTTC. Protein sequence: CASSQGDRGGETQYF.

This clonotype turned up a few times. The chain couples TRBV29-1 to TRBJ2-1; no clear D. The V and J ends lost 3 bases and 0 bases respectively, with 18 bases between them. The CDR3 is made up of 17 amino acids. Germline V gene data show CDR1 as SQVTM and CDR2 as ANQGSEA. The CDR3 loop is CSVDGFLVASSYNEQFF. In DNA form, the CDR3 reads TGCAGCGTTGATGGTTTTCTAGTCGCCTCCTCCTACAATGAGCAGTTCTTC.

This clonotype was observed many times. This chain connects TRBV9 to TRBJ1-1; D remains unclear. V lost 0 bases, J lost 2 bases, and 14 bases lay in between. In germline, CDR1 is SGDLS, CDR2 YYNGEE. The CDR3 runs to 16 residues. Here the CDR3 reads CASSVAVPGPNTEAFF. In DNA form, the CDR3 reads TGTGCCAGCAGCGTAGCTGTTCCAGGCCCAAACACTGAAGCTTTCTTT.

This clonotype was observed at least ten times. J is TRBJ2-1 and V is TRBV28; a possible D gene is TRBD1 (6 bases). Germline-derived CDR1 and CDR2 are MDHEN and SYDVKM. Trimming took off 5 bases at V and 9 bases at J, with 20 bases between the two ends. The CDR3 spans 15 residues. The CDR3 region has the DNA TGTGCCAGCAGTGCCAGGAAAACAGGGTTCGGTGAGCAGTTCTTC. Its translation is CASSARKTGFGEQFF.

This clonotype has at least ten counts. The chain carries TRBV4-1 and TRBJ1-6; 8 nucleotides line up with TRBD1. V shed 0 bases, J shed 10 bases, and the junction held 8 bases outside the gene matches. Germline loops: CDR1 MGHRA, CDR2 YSYEKL. The CDR3 runs 16 residues. This CDR3 reads CASSQDPPGGHSPLHF. The CDR3, as DNA: TGCGCCAGCAGCCAAGATCCCCCAGGGGGCCACTCACCCCTCCACTTT.